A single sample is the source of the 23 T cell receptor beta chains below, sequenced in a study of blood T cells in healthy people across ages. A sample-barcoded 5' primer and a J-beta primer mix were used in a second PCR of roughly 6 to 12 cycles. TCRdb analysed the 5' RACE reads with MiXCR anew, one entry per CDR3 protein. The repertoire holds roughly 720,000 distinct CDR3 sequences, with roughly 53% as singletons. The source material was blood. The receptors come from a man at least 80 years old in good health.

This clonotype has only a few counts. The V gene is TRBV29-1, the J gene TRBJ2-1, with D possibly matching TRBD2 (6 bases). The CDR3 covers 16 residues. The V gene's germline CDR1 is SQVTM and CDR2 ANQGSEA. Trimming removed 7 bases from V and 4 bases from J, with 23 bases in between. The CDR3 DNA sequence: TGCAGCGCCAAAGGGGAAGTGGGTCGGGGGTACAATGAGCAGTTCTTC. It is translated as CSAKGEVGRGYNEQFF.

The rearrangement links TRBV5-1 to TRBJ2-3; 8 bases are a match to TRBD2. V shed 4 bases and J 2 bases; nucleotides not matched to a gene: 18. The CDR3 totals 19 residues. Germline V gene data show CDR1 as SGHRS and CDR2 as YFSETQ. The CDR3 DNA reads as TGCGCCAGCAGCCCGGTCCCGGGACTAGGTTGGGGCCCCACAGATACGCAGTATTTT. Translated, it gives CASSPVPGLGWGPTDTQYF.

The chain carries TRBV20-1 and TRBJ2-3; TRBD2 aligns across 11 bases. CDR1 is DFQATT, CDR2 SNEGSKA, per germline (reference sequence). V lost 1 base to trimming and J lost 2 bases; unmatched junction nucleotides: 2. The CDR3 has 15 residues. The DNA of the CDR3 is TGCAGTGCTAGAGGGACTAGCGGGTTCACAGATACGCAGTATTTT. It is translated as CSARGTSGFTDTQYF.

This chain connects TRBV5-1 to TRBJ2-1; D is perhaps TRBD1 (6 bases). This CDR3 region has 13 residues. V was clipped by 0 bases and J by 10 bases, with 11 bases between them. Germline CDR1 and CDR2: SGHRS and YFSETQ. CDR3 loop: CASSLGTAREQFF. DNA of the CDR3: TGCGCCAGCAGCTTGGGGACAGCAAGGGAGCAGTTCTTC.

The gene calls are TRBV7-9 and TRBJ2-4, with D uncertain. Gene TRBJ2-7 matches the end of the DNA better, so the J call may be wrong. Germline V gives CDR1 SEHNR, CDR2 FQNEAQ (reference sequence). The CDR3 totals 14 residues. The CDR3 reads CASSLEPATSEQYF. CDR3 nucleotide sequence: TGTGCCAGCAGCTTAGAGCCGGCGACCTCCGAGCAGTACTTC.

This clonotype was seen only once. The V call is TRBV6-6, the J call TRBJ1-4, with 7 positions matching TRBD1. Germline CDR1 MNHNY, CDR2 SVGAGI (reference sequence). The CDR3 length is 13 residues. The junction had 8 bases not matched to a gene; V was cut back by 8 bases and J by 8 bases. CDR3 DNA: TGTGCCAGCTTTCGGGACAGCCGGGAAAAACTGTTTTTT. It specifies CASFRDSREKLFF.

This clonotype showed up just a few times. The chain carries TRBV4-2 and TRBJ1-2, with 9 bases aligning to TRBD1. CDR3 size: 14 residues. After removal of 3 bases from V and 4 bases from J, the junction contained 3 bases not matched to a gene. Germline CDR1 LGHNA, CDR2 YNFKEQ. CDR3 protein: CASSHETGGYGYTF. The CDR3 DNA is TGTGCCAGCAGCCATGAGACAGGGGGCTATGGCTACACCTTC.

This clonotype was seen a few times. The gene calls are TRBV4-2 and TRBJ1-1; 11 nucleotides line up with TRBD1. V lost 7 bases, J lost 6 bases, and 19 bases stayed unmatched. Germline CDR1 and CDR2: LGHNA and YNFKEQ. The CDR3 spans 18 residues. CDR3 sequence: CASKASSGTGGGGAEAFF. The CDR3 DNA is TGTGCCAGCAAGGCCTCTTCCGGGACAGGGGGTGGCGGCGCTGAAGCTTTCTTT.

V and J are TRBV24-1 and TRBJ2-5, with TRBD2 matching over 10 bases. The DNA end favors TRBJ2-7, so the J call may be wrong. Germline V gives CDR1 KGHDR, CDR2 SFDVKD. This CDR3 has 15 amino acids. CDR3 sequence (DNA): TGTGCCACCAGTGAGGCCGGGACTAGCGTCTACGAGCAGTACTTC. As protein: CATSEAGTSVYEQYF.

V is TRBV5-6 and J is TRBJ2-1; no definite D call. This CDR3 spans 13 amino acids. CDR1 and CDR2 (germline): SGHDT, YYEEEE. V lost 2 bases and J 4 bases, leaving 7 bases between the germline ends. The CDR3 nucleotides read TGTGCCAGCAGCTTTGAGGCGTACAATGAGCAGTTCTTC. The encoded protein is CASSFEAYNEQFF. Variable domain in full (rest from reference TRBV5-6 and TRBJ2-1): DAGVTQSPTHLIKTRGQQVTLRCSPKSGHDTVSWYQQALGQGPQFIFQYYEEEERQRGNFPDRFSGHQFPNYSSELNVNALLLGDSALYLCASSFEAYNEQFFGPGTRLTVL.

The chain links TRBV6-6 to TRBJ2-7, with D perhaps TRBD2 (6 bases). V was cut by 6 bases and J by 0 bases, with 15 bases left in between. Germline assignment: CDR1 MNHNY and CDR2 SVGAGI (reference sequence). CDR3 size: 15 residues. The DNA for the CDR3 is TGTGCCAGCAGAGAATGGACTACTTCCTCCTACGAGCAGTACTTC. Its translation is CASREWTTSSYEQYF.

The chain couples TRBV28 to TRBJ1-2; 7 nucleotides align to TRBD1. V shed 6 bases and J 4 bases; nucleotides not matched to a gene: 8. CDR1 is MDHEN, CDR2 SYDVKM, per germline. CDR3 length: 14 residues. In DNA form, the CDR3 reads TGTGCCAGCAGCCTGAAGGGGACAGTCTATGGCTACACCTTC. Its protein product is CASSLKGTVYGYTF.

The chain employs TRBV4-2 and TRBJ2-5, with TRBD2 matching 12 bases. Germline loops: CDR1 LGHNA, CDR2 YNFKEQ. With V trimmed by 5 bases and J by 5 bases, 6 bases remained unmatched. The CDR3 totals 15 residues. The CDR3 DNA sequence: TGTGCCAGCAGCGAGACTAGCGGGAGACGGGAGACCCAGTACTTC. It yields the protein CASSETSGRRETQYF.

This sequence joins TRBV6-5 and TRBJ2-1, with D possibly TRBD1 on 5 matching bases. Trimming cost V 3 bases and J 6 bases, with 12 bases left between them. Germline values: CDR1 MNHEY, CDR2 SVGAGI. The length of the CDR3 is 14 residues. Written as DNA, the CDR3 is TGTGCCAGCAGTTATACAGGTTTGGGCAATGAGCAGTTCTTC. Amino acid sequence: CASSYTGLGNEQFF.

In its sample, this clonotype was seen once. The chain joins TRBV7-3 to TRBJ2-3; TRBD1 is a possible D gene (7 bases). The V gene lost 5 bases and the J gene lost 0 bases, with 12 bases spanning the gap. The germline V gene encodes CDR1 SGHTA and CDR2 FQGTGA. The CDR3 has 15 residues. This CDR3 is CASSQGGHSTDTQYF. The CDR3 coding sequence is TGTGCCAGCAGCCAGGGGGGCCATAGCACAGATACGCAGTATTTT.

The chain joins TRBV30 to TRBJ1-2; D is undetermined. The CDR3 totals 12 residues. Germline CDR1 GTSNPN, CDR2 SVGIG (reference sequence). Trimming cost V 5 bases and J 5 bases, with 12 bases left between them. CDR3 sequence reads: CAWGEGPYGYTF. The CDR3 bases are TGTGCCTGGGGTGAGGGCCCTTATGGCTACACCTTC.

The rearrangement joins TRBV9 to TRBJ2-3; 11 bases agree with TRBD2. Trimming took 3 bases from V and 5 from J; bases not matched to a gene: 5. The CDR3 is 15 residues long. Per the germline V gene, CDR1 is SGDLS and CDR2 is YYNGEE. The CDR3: CASSGLGLAVDTQYF. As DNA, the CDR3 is TGTGCCAGCAGCGGACTGGGACTAGCGGTAGATACGCAGTATTTT.

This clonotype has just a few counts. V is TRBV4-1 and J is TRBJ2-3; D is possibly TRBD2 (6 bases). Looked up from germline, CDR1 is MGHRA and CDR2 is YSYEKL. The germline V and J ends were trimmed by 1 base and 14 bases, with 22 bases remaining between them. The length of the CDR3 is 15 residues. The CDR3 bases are TGCGCCAGCAGCCAAGTAGGCGGGGCGGGGAGATACGCGTATTTT. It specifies CASSQVGGAGRYAYF.

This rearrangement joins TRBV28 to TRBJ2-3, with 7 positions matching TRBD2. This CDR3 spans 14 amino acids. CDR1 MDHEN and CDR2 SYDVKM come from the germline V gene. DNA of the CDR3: TGTAGCGGTGGGACGGGGGGTAGCACAGATACGCAGTATTTT. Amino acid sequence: CSGGTGGSTDTQYF. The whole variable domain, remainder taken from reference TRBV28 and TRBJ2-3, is DVKVTQSSRYLVKRTGEKVFLECVQDMDHENMFWYRQDPGLGLRLIYFSYDVKMKEKGDIPEGYSVSREKKERFSLILESASTNQTSMYLCSGGTGGSTDTQYFGPGTRLTVL.

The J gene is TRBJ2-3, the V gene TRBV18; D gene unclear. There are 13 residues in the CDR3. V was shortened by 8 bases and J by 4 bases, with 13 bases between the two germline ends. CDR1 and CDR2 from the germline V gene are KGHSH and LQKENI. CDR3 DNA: TGTGCCAGCACTTCAATAGCCGCAGATACGCAGTATTTT. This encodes CASTSIAADTQYF.

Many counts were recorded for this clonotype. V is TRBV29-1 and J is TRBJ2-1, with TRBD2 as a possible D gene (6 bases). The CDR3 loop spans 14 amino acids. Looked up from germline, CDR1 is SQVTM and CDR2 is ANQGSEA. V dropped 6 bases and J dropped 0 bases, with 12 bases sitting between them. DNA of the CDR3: TGCAGCGTGCGCCGACTAGTCTCCTACAATGAGCAGTTCTTC. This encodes CSVRRLVSYNEQFF.

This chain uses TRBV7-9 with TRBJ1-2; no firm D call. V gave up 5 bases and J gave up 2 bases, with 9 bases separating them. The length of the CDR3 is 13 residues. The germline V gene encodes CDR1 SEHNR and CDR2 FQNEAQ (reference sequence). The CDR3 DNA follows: TGTGCCAGCAGCGGGAAGGGAAACTATGGCTACACCTTC. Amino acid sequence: CASSGKGNYGYTF.

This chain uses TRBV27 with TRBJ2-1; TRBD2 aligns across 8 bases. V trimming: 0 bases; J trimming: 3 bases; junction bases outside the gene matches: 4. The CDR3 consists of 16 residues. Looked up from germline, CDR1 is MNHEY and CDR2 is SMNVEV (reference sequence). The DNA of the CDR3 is TGTGCCAGCAGTTTATCTCCCGGGACTAGCTACAATGAGCAGTTCTTC. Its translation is CASSLSPGTSYNEQFF.